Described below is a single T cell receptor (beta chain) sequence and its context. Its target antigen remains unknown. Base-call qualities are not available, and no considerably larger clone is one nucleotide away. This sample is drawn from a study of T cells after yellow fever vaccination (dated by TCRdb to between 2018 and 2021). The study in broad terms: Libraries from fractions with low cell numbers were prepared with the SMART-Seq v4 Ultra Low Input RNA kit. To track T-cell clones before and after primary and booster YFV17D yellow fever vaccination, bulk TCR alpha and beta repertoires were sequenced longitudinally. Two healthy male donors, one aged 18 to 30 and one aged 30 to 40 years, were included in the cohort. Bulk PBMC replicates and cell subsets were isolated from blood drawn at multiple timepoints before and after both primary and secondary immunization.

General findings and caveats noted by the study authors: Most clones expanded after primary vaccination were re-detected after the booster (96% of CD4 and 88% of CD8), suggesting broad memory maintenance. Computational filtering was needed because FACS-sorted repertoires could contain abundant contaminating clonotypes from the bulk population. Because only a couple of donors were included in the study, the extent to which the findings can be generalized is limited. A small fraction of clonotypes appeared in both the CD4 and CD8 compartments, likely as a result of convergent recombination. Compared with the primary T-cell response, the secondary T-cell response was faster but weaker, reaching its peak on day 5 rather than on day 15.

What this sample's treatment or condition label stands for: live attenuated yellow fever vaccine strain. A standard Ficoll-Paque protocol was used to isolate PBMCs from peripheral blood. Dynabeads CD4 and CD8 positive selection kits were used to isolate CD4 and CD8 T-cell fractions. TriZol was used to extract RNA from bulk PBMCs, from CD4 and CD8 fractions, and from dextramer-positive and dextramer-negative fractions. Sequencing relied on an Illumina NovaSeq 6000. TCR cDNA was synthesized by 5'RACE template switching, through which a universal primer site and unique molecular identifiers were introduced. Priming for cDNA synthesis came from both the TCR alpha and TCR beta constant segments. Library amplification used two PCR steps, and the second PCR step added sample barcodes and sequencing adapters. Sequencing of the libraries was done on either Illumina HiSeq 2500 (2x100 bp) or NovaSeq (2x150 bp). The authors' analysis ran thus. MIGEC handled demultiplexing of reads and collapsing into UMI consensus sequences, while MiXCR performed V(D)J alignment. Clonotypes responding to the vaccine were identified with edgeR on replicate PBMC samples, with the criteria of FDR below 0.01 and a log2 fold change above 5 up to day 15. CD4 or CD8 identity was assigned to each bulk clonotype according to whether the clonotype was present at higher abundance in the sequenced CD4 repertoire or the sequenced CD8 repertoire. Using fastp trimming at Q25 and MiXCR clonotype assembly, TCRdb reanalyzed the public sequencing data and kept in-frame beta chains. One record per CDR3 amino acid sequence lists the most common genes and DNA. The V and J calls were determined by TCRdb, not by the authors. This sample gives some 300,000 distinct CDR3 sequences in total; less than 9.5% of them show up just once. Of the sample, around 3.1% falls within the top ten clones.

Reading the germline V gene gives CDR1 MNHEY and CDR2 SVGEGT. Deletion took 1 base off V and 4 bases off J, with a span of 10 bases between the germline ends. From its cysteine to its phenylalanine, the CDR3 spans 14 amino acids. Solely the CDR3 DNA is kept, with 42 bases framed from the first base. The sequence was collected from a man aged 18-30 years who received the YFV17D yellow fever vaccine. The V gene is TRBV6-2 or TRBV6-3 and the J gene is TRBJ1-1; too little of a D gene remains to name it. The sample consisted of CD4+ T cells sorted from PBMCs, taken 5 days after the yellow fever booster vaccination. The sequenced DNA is TGTGCCAGCAGTTACTTGGGAGGCGGCACTGAAGCTTTCTTT. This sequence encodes CASSYLGGGTEAFF.